The sequence of this T cell receptor beta chain was determined in a study of T-cell reconstitution after alpha-beta-depleted transplantation in children. The germline V gene has CDR1 MNHEY and CDR2 SVGAGI. The trim removed 4 bases at V and 7 bases at J, leaving 15 bases unmatched. This CDR3 spans 16 amino acids. This clonotype has a count of ten or more. Using unique molecular identifiers, the investigators prepared the TCRbeta library. Via MiXCR, TCRdb re-called the PCR reads, giving one row per CDR3 protein. This sample has fewer than 120,000 distinct CDR3 sequences, with around 10% found just once.

The input for sequencing was PBMCs from the stem cell graft donor, taken from the stem cell graft. The J gene is TRBJ2-5, the V gene TRBV6-5; 7 positions agree with TRBD1. This TCR came from a human donor who donated a stem cell graft to a child with acute lymphoblastic leukemia. In DNA, the CDR3 is TGTGCCAGCAGTTCCTCGACAGGGCGGGCCTGGGGGACCCAGTACTTC. Residues: CASSSSTGRAWGTQYF.